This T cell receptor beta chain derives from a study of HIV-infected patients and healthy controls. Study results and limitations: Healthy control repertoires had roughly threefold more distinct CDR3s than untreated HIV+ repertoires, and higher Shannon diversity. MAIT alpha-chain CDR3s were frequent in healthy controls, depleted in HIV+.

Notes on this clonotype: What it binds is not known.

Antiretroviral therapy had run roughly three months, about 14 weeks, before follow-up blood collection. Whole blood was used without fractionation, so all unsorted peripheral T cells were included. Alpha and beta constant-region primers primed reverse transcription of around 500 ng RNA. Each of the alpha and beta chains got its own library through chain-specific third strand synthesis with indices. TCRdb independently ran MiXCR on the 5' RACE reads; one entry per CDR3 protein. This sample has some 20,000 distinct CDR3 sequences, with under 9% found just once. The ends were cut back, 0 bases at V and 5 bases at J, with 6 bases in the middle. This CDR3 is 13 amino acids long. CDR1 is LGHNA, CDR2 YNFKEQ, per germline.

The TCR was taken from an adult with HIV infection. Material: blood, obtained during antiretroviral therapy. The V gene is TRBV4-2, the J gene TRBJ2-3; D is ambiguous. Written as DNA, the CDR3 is TGTGCCAGCAGCCAAGATACCGGAGATACGCAGTATTTT. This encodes CASSQDTGDTQYF.